These 28 T cell receptor beta chains share one sample of origin, sequenced in a study of blood T cell repertoires in COVID-19. Sequencing used immunoSEQ multiplex PCR; TCRdb keeps in-frame clones, though not all of them. The repertoire has tens of thousands of clones, approximately 85% of them found once; the top ten carry roughly 5.6%. Input material: peripheral blood. The source is an elderly man with acute or convalescent COVID-19.

The chain combines TRBV2 with TRBJ2-5, with a weak D call TRBD1 (5 bases). Germline CDR1 is SNHLY and CDR2 is FYNNEI. The CDR3 length is 11 residues. The V and J ends lost 6 bases and 4 bases respectively, with 6 bases between them. CDR3 nucleotide sequence: TGTGCCAGCAGGCAGGGAGAGACCCAGTACTTC. The encoded protein is CASRQGETQYF.

The chain recombines TRBV5-1 with TRBJ1-6, with 7 bases matching TRBD1. Germline V lookup: CDR1 SGHRS, CDR2 YFSETQ. The J segment lost 7 bases and the V segment lost 7 bases, leaving 11 bases of the junction unmatched. CDR3 length equals 15 residues. The CDR3 is CASRQQDRDNSPLHF. CDR3 in DNA: TGCGCCAGCCGACAACAAGACAGGGACAATTCACCCCTCCACTTT.

This chain links TRBV29-1 with TRBJ2-1; D unclear. Trimming took off 3 bases at V and 5 bases at J, with 11 bases between the two ends. This CDR3 has 13 amino acids. The germline V gene has CDR1 SQVTM and CDR2 ANQGSEA. CDR3 DNA sequence: TGCAGCGTTGAGGGTTTTACTAACAATGAGCAGTTCTTC. The encoded protein is CSVEGFTNNEQFF.

CDR3 DNA: TGCGCCAGCAGCTGGGGACAGACTGGGGCCAACGTCCTGACTTTC. Protein: CASSWGQTGANVLTF. This sequence joins TRBV5-1 and TRBJ2-6, with 7 positions matching TRBD1. Germline values: CDR1 SGHRS, CDR2 YFSETQ. V shed 3 bases and J 2 bases; nucleotides not matched to a gene: 2. The CDR3 totals 15 residues.

This clone occurred a few times. The J gene is TRBJ2-1, the V gene TRBV6-2 or TRBV6-3; 11 bases are shared with TRBD2. Germline V gene sequence: CDR1 MNHEY, CDR2 SVGEGT. The CDR3 has 15 amino acids. Unmatched junction bases numbered 4, after V lost 5 bases and J lost 4 bases. The CDR3 loop is CASSPGLAGYNEQFF. The CDR3 region has the DNA TGTGCCAGCAGTCCAGGACTAGCGGGTTACAATGAGCAGTTCTTC.

The gene calls are TRBV11-2 and TRBJ1-1; no reliable D call. The V and J ends lost 5 bases and 0 bases respectively, with 16 bases between them. In germline, CDR1 is SGHAT, CDR2 FQNNGV. This CDR3 has 16 residues. DNA for the CDR3: TGTGCCAGCAGCCGCACGCCGGGGATTTTGAACACTGAAGCTTTCTTT. It encodes CASSRTPGILNTEAFF.

The V call is TRBV2, the J call TRBJ2-7; 9 bases align to TRBD1. J lost 5 bases, V lost 10 bases, and 12 bases had no gene match. Germline CDR1 is SNHLY and CDR2 is FYNNEI. The CDR3 is 14 amino acids. The CDR3 region is CATQGGTGYNEQYF. The CDR3 DNA reads as TGTGCCACCCAGGGAGGGACAGGGTACAACGAGCAGTACTTC.

Notes on this clone: The junction departs from the called germline gene at one end, perhaps through a read error. The V call is TRBV6-2 or TRBV6-3, the J call TRBJ2-3; 13 positions agree with TRBD2. This CDR3 has 19 residues. Germline V gene sequence: CDR1 MNHEY, CDR2 SVGEGT. The CDR3, as DNA: TGTGCCAGCAGTAACTCCGGGACTAGCGGGATAACCAACACAGATACGCAGTATTTT. Its translation: CASSNSGTSGITNTDTQYF.

V usage is TRBV5-5 and J usage is TRBJ1-2; 8 bases are a match to TRBD1. The CDR3 is made up of 16 amino acids. Per germline, CDR1 SGHKS and CDR2 YYEKEE (reference sequence). The J segment lost 1 base and the V segment lost 2 bases, leaving 7 bases of the junction unmatched. The CDR3 loop reads CASSLSGTGRNYGYTF. The CDR3 DNA is TGTGCCAGCAGCTTATCCGGGACAGGACGTAACTATGGCTACACCTTC.

The genes are TRBV7-8 and TRBJ2-1; 9 bases match TRBD2. Germline V lookup: CDR1 SGHVS, CDR2 FQNEAQ. Trimming at V came to 6 bases and at J to 5 bases, leaving 14 bases not matched to a gene. The CDR3 extends over 17 amino acids. The CDR3 reads CASSYTHYERGDNEQFF. The CDR3 coding sequence is TGTGCCAGCAGTTACACTCACTACGAGCGGGGGGACAATGAGCAGTTCTTC. The full variable domain, completed using reference TRBV7-8 and TRBJ2-1, is GAGVSQSPRYKVAKRGQDVALRCDPISGHVSLFWYQQALGQGPEFLTYFQNEAQLDKSGLPSDRFFAERPEGSVSTLKIQRTQQEDSAVYLCASSYTHYERGDNEQFFGPGTRLTVL.

The chain links TRBV5-1 to TRBJ2-5; 10 bases match TRBD2. The CDR3 totals 15 residues. Germline CDR1 and CDR2: SGHRS and YFSETQ. Germline trimming cut 10 bases from V and 1 base from J; bases unmatched to any gene: 10. CDR3: CAGRSSGGLQETQYF. DNA for the CDR3: TGCGCCGGCCGCTCTAGCGGGGGACTCCAAGAGACCCAGTACTTC.

V gene TRBV7-9 combines with J gene TRBJ2-2, with D possibly matching TRBD1 (5 bases). The CDR3 consists of 14 residues. CDR1 and CDR2 from the germline V gene are SEHNR and FQNEAQ (reference sequence). Trimming shortened V by 2 bases and J by 1 base, and 5 bases separated the two germline ends. CDR3 sequence (DNA): TGTGCCAGCAGCTTACAGGGGAACACCGGGGAGCTGTTTTTT. Protein product: CASSLQGNTGELFF.

V and J are TRBV18 and TRBJ2-2; TRBD1 might be the D (5 bases). CDR3 length equals 15 residues. CDR1 is KGHSH, CDR2 LQKENI, per germline. With 5 bases removed from V and 2 bases from J, the gap between germline ends came to 12 bases. CDR3 amino acids: CASSFVTENTGELFF. The CDR3 nucleotides are TGTGCCAGCTCATTCGTGACAGAAAACACCGGGGAGCTGTTTTTT.

The chain recombines TRBV3-1 (or the pseudogene TRBV3-2) with TRBJ2-1; D is ambiguous. Germline V gene data show CDR1 as LGHDT and CDR2 as YNNKEL (reference sequence). This CDR3 is 12 amino acids long. V lost 2 bases, J lost 9 bases, and 8 bases lay in between. CDR3 in DNA: TGTGCCAGCAGCCAAATATCGGGTGAGCAGTTCTTC. Translating it yields CASSQISGEQFF.

V is TRBV4-3 and J is TRBJ2-1; the match to TRBD2 covers 9 bases. V lost 5 bases, J lost 2 bases, and 10 bases stayed unmatched. The V gene's germline CDR1 is LGHNA and CDR2 YSLEER. The CDR3 consists of 17 residues. The CDR3 DNA is TGCGCCAGCAGCGATCATCCAGCGGGAGGTACCTACAATGAGCAGTTCTTC. As protein: CASSDHPAGGTYNEQFF.

The chain carries TRBV7-3 and TRBJ2-3; 11 positions agree with TRBD2. Germline CDR1 is SGHTA and CDR2 is FQGTGA. The CDR3 is 15 amino acids. Trimming removed 5 bases from V and 3 bases from J; junction bases left unmatched: 4. The CDR3: CASSPVAGGTDTQYF. CDR3 DNA: TGTGCCAGCAGCCCAGTAGCGGGGGGGACAGATACGCAGTATTTT.

This sequence joins TRBV14 and TRBJ1-3; D is ambiguous. Trimming pared 5 bases from V and 0 bases from J, leaving 5 bases between. The germline CDR1 and CDR2 sequences are SGHDN and FVKESK. This CDR3 spans 13 amino acids. DNA of the CDR3: TGTGCCAGCAGCGTAAACTCTGGAAACACCATATATTTT. Its protein product is CASSVNSGNTIYF.

This clone has ten or more counts. V gene TRBV7-9 combines with J gene TRBJ1-1; D might be TRBD1 (5 bases). The CDR3 is 18 amino acids. Trimming removed 3 bases from V and 0 bases from J, with 20 bases in between. Germline V lookup: CDR1 SEHNR, CDR2 FQNEAQ (reference sequence). The CDR3 DNA is TGTGCCAGCAGCTTTCCTCCGACCGGGGGTAGCATGAACACTGAAGCTTTCTTT. This translates into CASSFPPTGGSMNTEAFF.

The DNA of the CDR3 is TGTGCCAGCAGTGCCCCCGGGACAGATAATTCACCCCTCCACTTT. Protein sequence: CASSAPGTDNSPLHF. This chain joins TRBV28 and TRBJ1-6, with 7 bases lining up with TRBD1. The CDR3 sequence is 15 residues long. Germline CDR1 MDHEN, CDR2 SYDVKM. V dropped 5 bases and J dropped 5; count of bases not matched to a gene: 6.

This clone was seen a handful of times. This chain connects TRBV19 to TRBJ2-1; a possible D gene is TRBD1 (6 bases). The CDR3 is made up of 15 amino acids. Germline V gives CDR1 LNHDA, CDR2 SQIVND (reference sequence). Deletions cut 6 bases from V and 0 bases from J, with 12 bases between. The CDR3 reads CASRYQGSSYNEQFF. CDR3 DNA sequence: TGTGCCAGTAGGTACCAGGGGAGCTCCTACAATGAGCAGTTCTTC.

The chain is built from TRBV19 and TRBJ2-3; D gene unclear. The CDR3 is 13 amino acids. The germline CDR1 and CDR2 sequences are LNHDA and SQIVND (reference sequence). Trimming took 4 bases from V and 2 from J, leaving 7 bases between them. CDR3 nucleotide sequence: TGTGCCAGTAGTACCGCGCACACAGATACGCAGTATTTT. Its translation: CASSTAHTDTQYF.

The chain employs TRBV2 and TRBJ1-4, with unresolved D. The length of the CDR3 is 12 residues. Germline V CDR1 and CDR2: SNHLY, FYNNEI. The V end lost 5 bases, the J end lost 14 bases, and 15 bases lay between the germline ends. CDR3 sequence (DNA): TGTGCCAGCAGTAAAGACCGGGAAGCGCTGTTTTTT. Protein sequence: CASSKDREALFF.

The chain recombines TRBV6-2 or TRBV6-3 with TRBJ2-3, with 8 bases fitting TRBD2. V gave up 0 bases and J gave up 3 bases; unmatched junction bases: 8. The CDR3 runs to 17 residues. CDR1 is MNHEY and CDR2 is SVGEGT in the germline V gene. As DNA, the CDR3 is TGTGCCAGCAGTTACTCGATCCCCAGCGGGGGAACAGATACGCAGTATTTT. As protein: CASSYSIPSGGTDTQYF.

This clone was counted between two and nine times. The chain employs TRBV7-9 and TRBJ1-5, with D possibly matching TRBD1 (6 bases). V lost 2 bases and J 5 bases, leaving 13 bases between the germline ends. CDR1 is SEHNR, CDR2 FQNEAQ, per germline (reference sequence). The CDR3 covers 15 residues. The CDR3 coding sequence is TGTGCCAGCAGCTTAACTATACAGGGTGATCAGCCCCAGCATTTT. Encoded protein: CASSLTIQGDQPQHF.

This chain links TRBV7-9 with TRBJ2-7, with TRBD1 matching over 7 bases. The germline V gene encodes CDR1 SEHNR and CDR2 FQNEAQ (reference sequence). The CDR3 has 14 residues. Losses at the gene ends were 3 bases for V and 1 base for J; bases not matched to a gene: 3. As DNA, the CDR3 is TGTGCCAGCAGCTTCAGGGGGACATCCTACGAGCAGTACTTC. This sequence encodes CASSFRGTSYEQYF.

This clone has more than one count but fewer than ten. The rearrangement joins TRBV7-2 to TRBJ2-1; D unresolved. Trimming took 4 bases from V and 7 from J, leaving 8 bases between them. Germline CDR1 is SGHTA and CDR2 is FQGNSA. There are 12 residues in the CDR3. CDR3 coding DNA: TGTGCCAGCAGCTGGCTTTGGAATGAGCAGTTCTTC. Residues: CASSWLWNEQFF.

The sample holds one count of this clone. The chain recombines TRBV7-9 with TRBJ2-4; tentative D call: TRBD1 (5 bases). The V and J ends lost 0 bases and 6 bases respectively, with 12 bases between them. Germline V gene lookup returns CDR1 SEHNR and CDR2 FQNEAQ (reference sequence). CDR3 size: 15 residues. The chain's CDR3 is CASSLAQGFGNIQYF. DNA for the CDR3: TGTGCCAGCAGCTTAGCGCAGGGTTTTGGAAACATTCAGTACTTC.

This clone was counted between two and nine times. The V call is TRBV5-1, the J call TRBJ2-2; TRBD2 aligns across 8 bases. Per the germline V gene, CDR1 is SGHRS and CDR2 is YFSETQ. This CDR3 has 16 residues. After removal of 2 bases from V and 4 bases from J, the junction contained 7 bases not matched to a gene. The CDR3 loop reads CASSFSGGLGTGELFF. CDR3 sequence (DNA): TGCGCCAGCAGCTTCTCGGGGGGGCTGGGCACCGGGGAGCTGTTTTTT. The full variable domain, with the rest looked up from reference TRBV5-1 and TRBJ2-2, is KAGVTQTPRYLIKTRGQQVTLSCSPISGHRSVSWYQQTPGQGLQFLFEYFSETQRNKGNFPGRFSGRQFSNSRSEMNVSTLELGDSALYLCASSFSGGLGTGELFFGEGSRLTVL.